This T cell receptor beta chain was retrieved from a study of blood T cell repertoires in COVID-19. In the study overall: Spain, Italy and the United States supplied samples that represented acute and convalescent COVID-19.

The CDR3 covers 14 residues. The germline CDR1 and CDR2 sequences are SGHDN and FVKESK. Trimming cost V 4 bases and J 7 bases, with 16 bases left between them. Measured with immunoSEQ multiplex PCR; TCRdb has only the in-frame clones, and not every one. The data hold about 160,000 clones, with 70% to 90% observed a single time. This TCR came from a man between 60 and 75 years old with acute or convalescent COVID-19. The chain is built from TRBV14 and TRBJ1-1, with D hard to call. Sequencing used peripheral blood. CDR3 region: CASSPTPSNREAFF. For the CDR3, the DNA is TGTGCCAGCAGCCCGACCCCTAGCAATCGTGAAGCTTTCTTT.